This TCR beta chain was recorded in a study of blood T cell repertoires in COVID-19. The CDR3 has 15 amino acids. V dropped 4 bases and J dropped 0 bases, with 13 bases sitting between them. Germline lookup yields CDR1 SGDLS and CDR2 YYNGEE. This clone is a singleton in its sample. TCRdb's table, derived via immunoSEQ multiplex PCR, lists solely in-frame clones and lacks some. The table has a few hundred thousand clones, approximately 90% seen once; the top ten hold 0.7% to 0.9%. The J gene is TRBJ1-1, the V gene TRBV9; no reliable D call. This TCR was recovered from a man under 40 with acute or convalescent COVID-19. The sequencing input was peripheral blood. The CDR3 sequence: CASSPQTEVNTEAFF. CDR3 coding DNA: TGTGCCAGCAGCCCACAGACGGAGGTGAACACTGAAGCTTTCTTT.